The 5 T cell receptor beta chains below come from one sample, sequenced in a study of blood T cells in healthy people across ages. Alongside a J-beta primer mix, a sample-barcoded 5' primer served in a second PCR lasting about 6 to 11 cycles. Via MiXCR, TCRdb re-called the 5' RACE reads, giving one row per CDR3 protein. The sample carries about 290,000 distinct CDR3 sequences, around 27% recorded once. Sequenced material: blood. The receptor set was obtained from a woman in her 70s in good health.

This chain connects TRBV29-1 to TRBJ2-3; D is undetermined. Germline CDR1 reads SQVTM; CDR2 reads ANQGSEA. This CDR3 spans 12 amino acids. Trimming removed 0 bases from V and 5 bases from J, with 6 bases in between. In DNA form, the CDR3 reads TGCAGCGTTGAAGACCACATAGATACGCAGTATTTT. Translated: CSVEDHIDTQYF.

V usage is TRBV12-3 or TRBV12-4 and J usage is TRBJ1-1; 8 bases agree with TRBD1. The length of the CDR3 is 14 residues. V trimming: 2 bases; J trimming: 5 bases; junction bases outside the gene matches: 4. The CDR3 spells CASSLPGGRTEAFF. CDR3 nucleotides: TGTGCCAGCAGTTTACCAGGGGGCAGGACTGAAGCTTTCTTT.

There are many counts of this clonotype. The J gene is TRBJ1-4, the V gene TRBV12-3 or TRBV12-4; 9 bases fit TRBD1. Germline trimming cut 6 bases from V and 10 bases from J; bases unmatched to any gene: 9. The CDR3 consists of 14 residues. The CDR3 here is CASSLGQGSRKLFF. The CDR3 DNA sequence: TGTGCCAGCAGCCTCGGACAGGGGTCTCGAAAACTGTTTTTT.

The V call is TRBV7-9, the J call TRBJ2-5; either TRBD1 or TRBD2 may supply D (5 bases each). Germline V CDR1 and CDR2: SEHNR, FQNEAQ (reference sequence). CDR3 size: 16 residues. The ends were cut back, 4 bases at V and 0 bases at J, with 15 bases in the middle. This CDR3 is CASSSNRDGDQETQYF. The CDR3 nucleotides are TGTGCCAGCAGCTCGAACCGGGACGGTGACCAAGAGACCCAGTACTTC.

This clonotype was seen more than once but under ten times. The V and J genes are TRBV24-1 and TRBJ2-1; 8 nucleotides agree with TRBD1. This CDR3 is built from 16 residues. Germline-derived CDR1 and CDR2 are KGHDR and SFDVKD. V lost 4 bases, J lost 4 bases, and 8 bases stayed unmatched. CDR3 protein: CATSDYGTGAYNEQFF. CDR3 DNA: TGTGCCACCAGTGACTACGGGACAGGCGCATACAATGAGCAGTTCTTC.